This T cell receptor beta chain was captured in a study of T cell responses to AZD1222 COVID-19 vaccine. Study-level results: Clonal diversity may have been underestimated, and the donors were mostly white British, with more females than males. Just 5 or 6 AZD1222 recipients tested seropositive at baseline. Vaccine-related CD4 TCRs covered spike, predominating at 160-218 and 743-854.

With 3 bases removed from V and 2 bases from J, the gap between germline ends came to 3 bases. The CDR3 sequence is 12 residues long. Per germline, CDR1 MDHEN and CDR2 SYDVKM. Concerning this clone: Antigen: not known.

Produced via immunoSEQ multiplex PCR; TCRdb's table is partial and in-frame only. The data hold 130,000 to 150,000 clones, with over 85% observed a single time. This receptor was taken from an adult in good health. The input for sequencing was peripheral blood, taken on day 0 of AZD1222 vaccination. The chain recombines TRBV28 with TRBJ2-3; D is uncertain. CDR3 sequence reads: CASSFPTDTQYF. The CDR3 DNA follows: TGTGCCAGCAGTTTTCCCACAGATACGCAGTATTTT.